Presented here are 28 T cell receptor beta chains from one specimen sequenced in a study of T cells in Graves' hyperthyroidism and ophthalmopathy. What was amplified from RNA transcripts were TCR beta CDR3 regions. The HTBI primer set was used in a first-round RT-PCR of the TCR CDR3. TCRdb re-called the multiplex PCR reads with MiXCR, one entry per CDR3 protein. The sample records 360,000 or so distinct CDR3 sequences, about 18% being singletons. Sequencing input: blood. The receptors derive from a woman aged 18-29 years with Graves' hyperthyroidism.

This clonotype was seen many times. The gene calls are TRBV6-1 and TRBJ2-7, with TRBD1 matching over 7 bases. The CDR3 sequence is 15 residues long. Looked up from germline, CDR1 is MNHNS and CDR2 is SASEGT. Unmatched junction bases numbered 7, after V lost 5 bases and J lost 0 bases. The CDR3 DNA reads TGTGCCAGCAGTCCCGGGACAGCAAGCTCCTACGAGCAGTACTTC. Translated: CASSPGTASSYEQYF.

This clonotype was detected many times. The rearrangement joins TRBV4-1 to TRBJ1-1, with 12 bases fitting TRBD1. Germline values: CDR1 MGHRA, CDR2 YSYEKL. V shed 0 bases, J shed 3 bases, and the junction held 2 bases outside the gene matches. There are 16 residues in the CDR3. DNA for the CDR3: TGCGCCAGCAGCCAAGAAGGGACAGGGGGCGACACTGAAGCTTTCTTT. Translating gives CASSQEGTGGDTEAFF.

This clonotype was seen many times. CDR3 sequence reads: CASLPGTGVKAEAFF. CDR3 DNA: TGTGCCAGCCTACCCGGGACAGGGGTAAAGGCTGAAGCTTTCTTT. The chain carries TRBV28 and TRBJ1-1, with TRBD1 matching over 10 bases. The CDR3 has 15 residues. Germline assignment: CDR1 MDHEN and CDR2 SYDVKM. The V and J ends lost 8 bases and 6 bases, in that order; junction bases with no gene match: 12.

This clonotype was seen many times. The chain couples TRBV6-5 to TRBJ1-5; D is unresolved. This CDR3 has 13 amino acids. The V gene lost 2 bases and the J gene lost 5 bases, with 7 bases spanning the gap. The germline CDR1 and CDR2 sequences are MNHEY and SVGAGI. CDR3 protein: CASSYRDHQPQHF. In DNA form, the CDR3 reads TGTGCCAGCAGTTACAGGGATCATCAGCCCCAGCATTTT.

This clonotype was seen many times. This chain uses TRBV6-2 or TRBV6-3 with TRBJ1-2, with D possibly being TRBD1 (6 bases). The CDR3 consists of 16 residues. Per the germline V gene, CDR1 is MNHEY and CDR2 is SVGEGT. V was pared by 2 bases and J by 5 bases, with 18 bases between. The CDR3 loop is CASSYPPTGNRYGYTF. CDR3 nucleotides: TGTGCCAGCAGTTACCCACCAACAGGGAATCGGTATGGCTACACCTTC.

This clonotype was detected ten times or more. The chain combines TRBV4-1 with TRBJ2-5; D unresolved. CDR1 is MGHRA, CDR2 YSYEKL, per germline. There are 13 residues in the CDR3. V was pared by 3 bases and J by 1 base, with 6 bases between. Written as DNA, the CDR3 is TGCGCCAGCAGCCAGCCAAGCCAAGAGACCCAGTACTTC. This translates into CASSQPSQETQYF.

This clonotype has ten or more counts. The rearrangement joins TRBV6-1 to TRBJ2-6; maybe TRBD1 (6 bases). The CDR3 has 16 residues. The V end lost 6 bases, the J end lost 2 bases, and 14 bases lay between the germline ends. The germline gives CDR1 MNHNS, CDR2 SASEGT. CDR3 nucleotide sequence: TGTGCCAGCAGGACAGGTTGGGGCCCTGGGGCCAACGTCCTGACTTTC. Residues: CASRTGWGPGANVLTF.

This clonotype was found many times. The chain is built from TRBV4-2 and TRBJ1-5; D uncertain. This CDR3 is 15 amino acids long. The V end lost 0 bases, the J end lost 4 bases, and 10 bases lay between the germline ends. Germline values: CDR1 LGHNA, CDR2 YNFKEQ. CDR3 DNA sequence: TGTGCCAGCAGCCAAGAGGGGAACGGGAATCAGCCCCAGCATTTT. Protein: CASSQEGNGNQPQHF.

In this sample, this clonotype turned up many times. The chain combines TRBV27 with TRBJ2-2, with TRBD2 identical over 9 bases. Germline CDR1 reads MNHEY; CDR2 reads SMNVEV (reference sequence). J lost 6 bases, V lost 0 bases, and 8 bases had no gene match. This CDR3 has 17 residues. Here the CDR3 reads CASSLSGAGGTAGELFF. For the CDR3, the DNA is TGTGCCAGCAGTTTATCGGGCGCGGGGGGGACCGCCGGGGAGCTGTTTTTT.

The J gene is TRBJ2-7, the V gene TRBV4-1; perhaps TRBD2 as D (7 bases). CDR1 and CDR2 (germline): MGHRA, YSYEKL. V lost 3 bases to trimming and J lost 1 base, with 13 bases between them. The CDR3 covers 15 residues. The CDR3 DNA reads TGCGCCAGCAGCCATCCCCGGGGGGCATCCTACGAGCAGTACTTC. Amino acids: CASSHPRGASYEQYF.

Many counts were recorded for this clonotype. CDR3 protein: CASSFEVSETQYF. In DNA, the CDR3 is TGTGCCAGCAGCTTCGAGGTTTCAGAGACCCAGTACTTC. The genes are TRBV7-8 and TRBJ2-5; D is uncertain. This CDR3 has 13 amino acids. The germline gives CDR1 SGHVS, CDR2 FQNEAQ. Trimming removed 3 bases from V and 4 bases from J, with 9 bases in between.

This clonotype has at least ten counts. CDR3 amino acids: CSARIMTVFRSGANVLTF. As DNA, the CDR3 is TGCAGTGCTAGAATTATGACAGTCTTTCGGTCTGGGGCCAACGTCCTGACTTTC. The chain joins TRBV20-1 to TRBJ2-6; D is possibly TRBD1 (5 bases). V was clipped by 2 bases and J by 1 base, with 18 bases between them. The CDR3 spans 18 residues. Germline V CDR1 and CDR2: DFQATT, SNEGSKA (reference sequence).

This clonotype appeared a few times. The rearrangement joins TRBV6-1 to TRBJ1-6; perhaps TRBD1 as D (5 bases). Per germline, CDR1 MNHNS and CDR2 SASEGT. The CDR3 length is 16 residues. The ends were cut back, 3 bases at V and 9 bases at J, with 18 bases in the middle. This chain's CDR3 is CASSDNRDRFTSPLHF. Here the CDR3 DNA reads TGTGCCAGCAGTGATAACCGAGACAGATTTACTTCACCCCTCCACTTT.

Many counts were recorded for this clonotype. The genes are TRBV11-2 and TRBJ1-5, with TRBD1 as a possible D gene (6 bases). The germline CDR1 and CDR2 sequences are SGHAT and FQNNGV. Trimming stripped 5 bases from V and 4 bases from J, with 12 bases between. There are 14 residues in the CDR3. The CDR3 DNA follows: TGTGCCAGCAGCATGACAGGAATTAATCAGCCCCAGCATTTT. It specifies CASSMTGINQPQHF.

This clonotype was seen repeatedly, ten times or more. The rearrangement uses TRBV5-6 and TRBJ1-2, with 9 bases lining up with TRBD1. V was pared by 3 bases and J by 4 bases, with 7 bases of the junction left unmatched. This CDR3 is built from 15 residues. Per the germline V gene, CDR1 is SGHDT and CDR2 is YYEEEE. CDR3 sequence reads: CASSYRDRVLYGYTF. The CDR3 DNA is TGTGCCAGCAGCTACCGGGACAGGGTTCTCTATGGCTACACCTTC.

Many counts were recorded for this clonotype. V is TRBV12-3 or TRBV12-4 and J is TRBJ2-5, with TRBD2 matching 10 bases. The J segment lost 8 bases and the V segment lost 5 bases, leaving 8 bases of the junction unmatched. The CDR3 loop spans 14 amino acids. This chain's CDR3 is CASSNLAGGGTQYF. The CDR3 DNA follows: TGTGCCAGCAGTAACTTAGCGGGGGGTGGTACCCAGTACTTC.

This clonotype was seen at least ten times. This CDR3 is CASSPLQGVDYGYTF. Written as DNA, the CDR3 is TGTGCCAGCAGTCCACTACAGGGGGTAGACTATGGCTACACCTTC. The chain uses TRBV12-3 or TRBV12-4 and TRBJ1-2; 8 bases align to TRBD1. J was trimmed by 3 bases and V by 5 bases; bases with no gene match: 8. The CDR3 spans 15 residues.

At least ten counts were recorded for this clonotype. V usage is TRBV12-3 or TRBV12-4 and J usage is TRBJ1-6, with D possibly matching TRBD1 (5 bases). CDR3 length: 14 residues. Trimming pared 6 bases from V and 8 bases from J, leaving 14 bases between. CDR3 nucleotides: TGTGCCAGCAGCCCCCAGGGAGGCGATTCACCCCTCCACTTT. Translation gives CASSPQGGDSPLHF.

This clonotype has at least ten counts. This chain joins TRBV6-1 and TRBJ1-1; 7 bases line up with TRBD1. The germline V gene encodes CDR1 MNHNS and CDR2 SASEGT. The J segment lost 3 bases and the V segment lost 6 bases, leaving 7 bases of the junction unmatched. This CDR3 is built from 14 residues. In nucleotides, the CDR3 is TGTGCCAGCAGGGAGGGGGCGCAGGACACTGAAGCTTTCTTT. Residues: CASREGAQDTEAFF.

This sequence joins TRBV6-2 or TRBV6-3 and TRBJ1-1; TRBD1 matches at 7 bases. V lost 6 bases, J lost 10 bases, and 5 bases stayed unmatched. CDR1 MNHEY and CDR2 SVGEGT come from the germline V gene. The CDR3 length is 11 residues. The CDR3 here is CASRAGQAAFF. As DNA, the CDR3 is TGTGCCAGCAGAGCCGGACAGGCAGCTTTCTTT.

This clonotype was found many times. The rearrangement links TRBV20-1 to TRBJ2-2, with D maybe TRBD1 (5 bases). Trimming left V 2 bases short and J 6 bases short, with 7 bases between. CDR3 length: 12 residues. The germline CDR1 and CDR2 sequences are DFQATT and SNEGSKA (reference sequence). The CDR3 sequence is CSARKGAGELFF. The CDR3 region has the DNA TGCAGTGCTAGAAAAGGGGCCGGGGAGCTGTTTTTT.

With regard to this clonotype: Given the absence of the conserved phenylalanine or tryptophan at the CDR3 end, a read error is likely. J is TRBJ1-1 and V is TRBV7-8; no definite D call. Germline CDR1 SGHVS, CDR2 FQNEAQ. V was shortened by 0 bases and J by 7 bases, with 21 bases between the two germline ends. The CDR3 contains 17 residues. CDR3 bases: TGTGCCAGCAGCTTAGCAGAGTGGCCGCACAGCAAGCGTGAAGCTTTCTCT. Translation gives CASSLAEWPHSKREAFS.

This clonotype was counted many times. The chain employs TRBV6-1 and TRBJ2-7; maybe TRBD2 (5 bases). The V end lost 0 bases, the J end lost 4 bases, and 19 bases lay between the germline ends. The length of the CDR3 is 17 residues. Per the germline V gene, CDR1 is MNHNS and CDR2 is SASEGT. The chain's CDR3 is CASSEAKQPFEGYEQYF. CDR3 nucleotide sequence: TGTGCCAGCAGTGAAGCAAAACAGCCGTTCGAGGGTTACGAGCAGTACTTC.

The chain employs TRBV5-5 and TRBJ2-1, with 9 bases aligning to TRBD2. This CDR3 is 15 amino acids long. V was pared by 2 bases and J by 7 bases, with 7 bases of the junction left unmatched. CDR1 is SGHKS and CDR2 is YYEKEE in the germline V gene (reference sequence). The DNA for the CDR3 is TGTGCCAGCAGCTTAGGTGCGGGGGGGCCTAATGAGCAGTTCTTC. Protein product: CASSLGAGGPNEQFF.

This clonotype was seen a few times. The chain links TRBV2 to TRBJ2-2; D remains ambiguous. Germline V lookup: CDR1 SNHLY, CDR2 FYNNEI. The CDR3 length is 12 residues. Trimming left V 6 bases short and J 6 bases short, with 8 bases between. The CDR3 DNA sequence: TGTGCCAGCAGAGTTGAAGCCGGGGAGCTGTTTTTT. This translates into CASRVEAGELFF.

This clonotype appeared a few times. Germline and junction disagree at one end, which may indicate a read error. The rearrangement links TRBV5-1 to TRBJ1-5; perhaps TRBD1 as D (6 bases). This CDR3 is built from 15 residues. Germline CDR1 and CDR2: SGHRS and YFSETQ. This CDR3 is CASSLRQVLNRPQHF. CDR3 coding DNA: TGCGCCAGCAGCTTGAGACAGGTTCTCAATCGGCCCCAGCATTTT.

This clonotype was observed many times. This rearrangement joins TRBV29-1 to TRBJ2-5; tentatively, D is TRBD1 (6 bases). Germline CDR1 reads SQVTM; CDR2 reads ANQGSEA. Trimming took off 4 bases at V and 3 bases at J, with 12 bases between the two ends. This CDR3 region has 13 residues. The CDR3 DNA is TGCAGCGTTGGGGGGCTAGCAAAAGAGACCCAGTACTTC. Its translation: CSVGGLAKETQYF.

V and J are TRBV12-3 or TRBV12-4 and TRBJ1-2; 8 nucleotides match TRBD1. The CDR3 runs 13 residues. J gave up 6 bases and V 10 bases, and 10 bases lay outside the gene matches. CDR3 residues: CATHPGGVHGYTF. The CDR3 region has the DNA TGTGCCACTCATCCAGGGGGCGTCCATGGCTACACCTTC.